The 17 T cell receptor beta chains below were found in one sample sequenced in a study of T-cell reconstitution after alpha-beta-depleted transplantation in children. Unique molecular identifiers tagged the TCRbeta library. TCRdb independently ran MiXCR on the PCR reads; one entry per CDR3 protein. The sample carries hundreds of thousands of distinct CDR3 sequences, around 12% recorded once. The sample was PBMCs, taken before TCRalphabeta/CD19-depleted stem cell transplant. The source is a girl between 2 and 10 years old with congenital amegakaryocytic thrombocytopenia, due to receive a stem cell transplant.

Details on this clonotype: A read error may be the cause here, since a much bigger clone is one base away. The chain uses TRBV20-1 and TRBJ1-4; D unclear. Germline V gene data show CDR1 as DFQATT and CDR2 as SNEGSKA (reference sequence). The CDR3 spans 11 residues. For the CDR3, the DNA is TGCACTGCTAGTGCAAATGAAAAACTGTTTTTT. It translates to CTASANEKLFF.

This clonotype has just a few counts. The chain joins TRBV2 to TRBJ1-5, with D perhaps TRBD1 (5 bases). The CDR3 loop spans 14 amino acids. The V gene lost 8 bases and the J gene lost 5 bases, with 16 bases spanning the gap. CDR1 is SNHLY and CDR2 is FYNNEI in the germline V gene. The CDR3 loop is CASLRSEGDQPQHF. The DNA for the CDR3 is TGTGCCAGCCTTAGAAGTGAAGGGGATCAGCCCCAGCATTTT.

This sequence joins TRBV7-2 and TRBJ2-5; D is ambiguous. CDR3 length: 14 residues. Germline CDR1 SGHTA, CDR2 FQGNSA. Trimming removed 2 bases from V and 2 bases from J, with 9 bases in between. CDR3 region: CASSLSLGQETQYF. CDR3 nucleotide sequence: TGTGCCAGCAGCTTATCCTTAGGTCAAGAGACCCAGTACTTC.

This clonotype was counted at least ten times. J is TRBJ2-1 and V is TRBV20-1; D is unclear. Trimming removed 7 bases at V and 4 bases at J, with 8 bases between. Per the germline V gene, CDR1 is DFQATT and CDR2 is SNEGSKA (reference sequence). The CDR3 consists of 11 residues. CDR3 in amino acids: CSGVGYNEQFF. CDR3 DNA sequence: TGCAGTGGGGTAGGATACAATGAGCAGTTCTTC.

The V and J genes are TRBV20-1 and TRBJ2-3; D gene ambiguous. The CDR3 spans 17 residues. Trimming took off 2 bases at V and 2 bases at J, with 20 bases between the two ends. CDR1 and CDR2 (germline): DFQATT, SNEGSKA (reference sequence). CDR3 region: CSARSLDGDQFTDTQYF. Written as DNA, the CDR3 is TGCAGTGCTAGATCTCTGGACGGCGACCAATTCACAGATACGCAGTATTTT.

A word on this clonotype: Being one base from a much bigger clone, this may be a read error. This chain joins TRBV11-2 and TRBJ2-5, with D uncertain. Germline-derived CDR1 and CDR2 are SGHAT and FQNNGV. CDR3 length: 12 residues. Trimming pared 9 bases from V and 7 bases from J, leaving 15 bases between. CDR3 DNA sequence: TGTGCCAGAAGCCGTCAAGTTTGGACCCAGTACTTC. Its protein is CARSRQVWTQYF.

In this sample, this clonotype turned up a few times. This chain uses TRBV6-1 with TRBJ2-1, with 7 bases matching TRBD2. Germline loops: CDR1 MNHNS, CDR2 SASEGT. The CDR3 sequence is 15 residues long. The V and J ends lost 9 bases and 0 bases, in that order; junction bases with no gene match: 8. The CDR3 loop is CASYSGLSSYNEQFF. As DNA, the CDR3 is TGTGCCAGTTATAGCGGGTTGAGCTCCTACAATGAGCAGTTCTTC.

This clonotype was counted ten times or more. This chain uses TRBV12-3 or TRBV12-4 with TRBJ2-1, with TRBD2 matching 7 bases. J lost 13 bases, V lost 5 bases, and 14 bases had no gene match. The CDR3 extends over 14 amino acids. The CDR3 spells CASSLPLLALEQFF. In DNA form, the CDR3 reads TGTGCCAGCAGTCTCCCCCTACTAGCGTTAGAACAGTTCTTC.

The rearrangement joins TRBV7-2 to TRBJ2-1; 9 bases match TRBD2. Looked up from germline, CDR1 is SGHTA and CDR2 is FQGNSA. V trimming: 2 bases; J trimming: 4 bases; junction bases outside the gene matches: 3. This CDR3 region has 15 residues. CDR3 DNA: TGTGCCAGCAGCTTATTAACTAGCGGGTACAATGAGCAGTTCTTC. As protein: CASSLLTSGYNEQFF.

This clonotype was counted at least ten times. The chain carries TRBV28 and TRBJ2-1; D is ambiguous. In germline, CDR1 is MDHEN, CDR2 SYDVKM. The CDR3 contains 12 residues. V lost 4 bases to trimming and J lost 8 bases, with 9 bases between them. CDR3 protein: CASSSIYYEQFF. The CDR3 region has the DNA TGTGCCAGCAGTTCCATTTACTATGAGCAGTTCTTC. Full variable domain (rest looked up from reference TRBV28 and TRBJ2-1): DVKVTQSSRYLVKRTGEKVFLECVQDMDHENMFWYRQDPGLGLRLIYFSYDVKMKEKGDIPEGYSVSREKKERFSLILESASTNQTSMYLCASSSIYYEQFFGPGTRLTVL.

The V and J genes are TRBV6-1 and TRBJ2-5, with 8 bases matching TRBD1. The germline V gene has CDR1 MNHNS and CDR2 SASEGT. The CDR3 has 14 residues. V shed 5 bases and J 5 bases; nucleotides not matched to a gene: 7. CDR3 in DNA: TGTGCCAGCAGTCGACAGGGGTTGGTGGAGACCCAGTACTTC. Its translation: CASSRQGLVETQYF.

This clonotype was recorded at least ten times. The chain is built from TRBV5-1 and TRBJ1-6, with D maybe TRBD1 (5 bases). The V gene's germline CDR1 is SGHRS and CDR2 YFSETQ. There are 15 residues in the CDR3. Trimming stripped 0 bases from V and 8 bases from J, with 12 bases between. The CDR3 sequence: CASSLDRQGDSPLHF. CDR3 nucleotide sequence: TGCGCCAGCAGCTTGGATCGGCAGGGAGATTCACCCCTCCACTTT.

As concerns this clonotype: Just one base apart from a much larger clone, this may be a read error. This chain uses TRBV28 with TRBJ1-2, with a tentative D call TRBD1 (5 bases). The CDR3 contains 11 residues. Germline V gene lookup returns CDR1 MDHEN and CDR2 SYDVKM. This CDR3 reads CASSSQGGDTF. The CDR3 region has the DNA TGTGCCAGCAGTAGTCAGGGTGGCGACACCTTC.

This clonotype was recorded at least ten times. The V gene is TRBV20-1, the J gene TRBJ2-2; TRBD1 matches 7 bases. This CDR3 spans 13 amino acids. Losses at the gene ends were 7 bases for V and 3 bases for J; bases not matched to a gene: 5. Germline V CDR1 and CDR2: DFQATT, SNEGSKA (reference sequence). The CDR3 region has the DNA TGCAGTGTCCCGGGACAGCACACCGGGGAGCTGTTTTTT. This codes for CSVPGQHTGELFF.

The V call is TRBV18, the J call TRBJ2-7, with D perhaps matching TRBD2 (5 bases). CDR1 KGHSH and CDR2 LQKENI come from the germline V gene. V lost 2 bases to trimming and J lost 3 bases, with 14 bases between them. CDR3 length: 15 residues. CDR3 nucleotides: TGTGCCAGCTCACCAAACGGTCGGGGATACTACGAGCAGTACTTC. Translation gives CASSPNGRGYYEQYF.

This clonotype was recorded a few times. The chain links TRBV12-3 or TRBV12-4 to TRBJ2-5; D possibly corresponds to TRBD2 (6 bases). The CDR3 contains 12 residues. V was trimmed by 7 bases and J by 4 bases, leaving 10 bases between them. The CDR3 region has the DNA TGTGCCAGCACCCTCGGGGGAGAGACCCAGTACTTC. This translates into CASTLGGETQYF.

This chain joins TRBV6-5 and TRBJ2-7; a possible D gene is TRBD1 (6 bases). Germline CDR1 and CDR2: MNHEY and SVGAGI. The V end was cut by 0 bases, the J end by 3 bases, with 15 bases between. The CDR3 has 16 amino acids. CDR3: CASSYSSGDQLYEQYF. The CDR3 nucleotides read TGTGCCAGCAGTTACTCCTCAGGGGACCAACTCTACGAGCAGTACTTC.